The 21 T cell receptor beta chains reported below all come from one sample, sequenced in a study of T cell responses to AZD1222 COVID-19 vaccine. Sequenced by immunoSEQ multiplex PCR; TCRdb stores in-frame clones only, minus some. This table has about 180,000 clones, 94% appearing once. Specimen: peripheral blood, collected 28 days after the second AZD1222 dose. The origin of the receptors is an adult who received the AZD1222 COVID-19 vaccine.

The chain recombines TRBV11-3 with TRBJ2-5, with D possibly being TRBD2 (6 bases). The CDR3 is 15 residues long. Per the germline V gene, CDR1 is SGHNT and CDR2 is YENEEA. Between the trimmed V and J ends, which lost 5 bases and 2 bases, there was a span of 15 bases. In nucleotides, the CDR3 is TGTGCCAGCAGCACCCGACTAGAACGACAAGAGACCCAGTACTTC. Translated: CASSTRLERQETQYF.

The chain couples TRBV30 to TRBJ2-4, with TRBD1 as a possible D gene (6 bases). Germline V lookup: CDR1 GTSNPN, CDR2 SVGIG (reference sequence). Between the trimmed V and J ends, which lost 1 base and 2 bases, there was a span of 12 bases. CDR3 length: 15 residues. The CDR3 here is CAWSDRVVTKNIQYF. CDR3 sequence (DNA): TGTGCCTGGAGTGACAGGGTGGTAACCAAAAACATTCAGTACTTC.

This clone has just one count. The CDR3 DNA reads as TGTGCCAGCAGCTTAGCGGACAGGGACACTGAAGCTTTCTTT. Translation gives CASSLADRDTEAFF. The chain is built from TRBV7-9 and TRBJ1-1; 8 bases are a match to TRBD1. The CDR3 sequence is 14 residues long. Germline V gene data show CDR1 as SEHNR and CDR2 as FQNEAQ (reference sequence). The trim removed 0 bases at V and 3 bases at J, leaving 0 bases unmatched.

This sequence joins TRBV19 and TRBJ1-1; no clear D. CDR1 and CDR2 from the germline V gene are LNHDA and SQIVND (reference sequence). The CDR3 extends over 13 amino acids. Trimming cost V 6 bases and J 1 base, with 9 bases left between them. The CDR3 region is CASSANTNTEAFF. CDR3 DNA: TGTGCCAGTAGCGCTAACACGAACACTGAAGCTTTCTTT.

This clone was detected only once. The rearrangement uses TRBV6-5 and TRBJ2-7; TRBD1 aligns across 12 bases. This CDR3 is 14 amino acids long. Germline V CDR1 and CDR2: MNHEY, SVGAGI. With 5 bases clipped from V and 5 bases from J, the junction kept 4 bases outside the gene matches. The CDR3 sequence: CASSTGTGGHEQYF. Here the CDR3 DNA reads TGTGCCAGCAGTACCGGGACAGGGGGCCACGAGCAGTACTTC.

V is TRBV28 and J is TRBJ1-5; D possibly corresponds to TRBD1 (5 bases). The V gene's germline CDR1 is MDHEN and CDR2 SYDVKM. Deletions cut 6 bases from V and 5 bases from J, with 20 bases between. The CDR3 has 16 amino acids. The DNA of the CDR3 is TGTGCCAGCAGCCTGGGGACTTTTAAGGGCCATCAGCCCCAGCATTTT. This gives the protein CASSLGTFKGHQPQHF.

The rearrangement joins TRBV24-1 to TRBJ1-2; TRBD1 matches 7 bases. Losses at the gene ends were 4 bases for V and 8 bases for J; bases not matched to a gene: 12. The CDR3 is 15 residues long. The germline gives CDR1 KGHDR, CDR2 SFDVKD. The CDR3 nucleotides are TGTGCCACCAGTGAGGCGGGACAGCCCGTCGAGGGCTACACCTTC. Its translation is CATSEAGQPVEGYTF.

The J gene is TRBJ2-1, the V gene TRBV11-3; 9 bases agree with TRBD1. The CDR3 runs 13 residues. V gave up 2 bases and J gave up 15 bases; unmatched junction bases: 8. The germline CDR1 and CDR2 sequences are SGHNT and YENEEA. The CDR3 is CASSLYWDREPFF. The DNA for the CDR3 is TGTGCCAGCAGCTTATATTGGGACAGGGAACCGTTCTTC.

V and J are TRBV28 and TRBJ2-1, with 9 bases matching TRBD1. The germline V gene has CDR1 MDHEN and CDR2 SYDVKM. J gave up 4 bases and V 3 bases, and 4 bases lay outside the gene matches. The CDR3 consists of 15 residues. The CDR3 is CASSFTGTGYNEQFF. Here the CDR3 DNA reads TGTGCCAGCAGTTTTACCGGGACAGGGTACAATGAGCAGTTCTTC.

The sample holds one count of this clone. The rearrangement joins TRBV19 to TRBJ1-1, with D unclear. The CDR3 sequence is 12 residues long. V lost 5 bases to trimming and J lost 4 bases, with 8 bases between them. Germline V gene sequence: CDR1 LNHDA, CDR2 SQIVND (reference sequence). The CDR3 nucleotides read TGTGCCAGTAGTCCGGGGATCACTGAAGCTTTCTTT. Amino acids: CASSPGITEAFF.

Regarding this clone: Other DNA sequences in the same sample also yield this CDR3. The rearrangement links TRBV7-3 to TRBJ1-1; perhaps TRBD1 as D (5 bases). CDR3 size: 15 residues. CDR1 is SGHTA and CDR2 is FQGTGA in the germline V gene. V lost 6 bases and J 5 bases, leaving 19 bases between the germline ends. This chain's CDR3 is CASRALGPSATEAFF. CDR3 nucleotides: TGTGCCAGCAGAGCATTGGGACCCTCTGCGACTGAAGCTTTCTTT.

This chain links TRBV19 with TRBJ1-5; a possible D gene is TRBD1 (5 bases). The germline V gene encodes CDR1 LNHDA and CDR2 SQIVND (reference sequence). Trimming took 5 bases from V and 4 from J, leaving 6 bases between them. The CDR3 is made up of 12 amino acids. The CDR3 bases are TGTGCCAGTAGTGGGGGGAATCAGCCCCAGCATTTT. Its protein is CASSGGNQPQHF.

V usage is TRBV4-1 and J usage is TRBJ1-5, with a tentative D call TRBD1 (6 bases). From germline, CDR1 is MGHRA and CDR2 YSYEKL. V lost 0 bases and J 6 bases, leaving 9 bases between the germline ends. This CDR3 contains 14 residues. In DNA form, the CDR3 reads TGCGCCAGCAGCCAAGACAGGGGATTTCAGCCCCAGCATTTT. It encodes CASSQDRGFQPQHF.

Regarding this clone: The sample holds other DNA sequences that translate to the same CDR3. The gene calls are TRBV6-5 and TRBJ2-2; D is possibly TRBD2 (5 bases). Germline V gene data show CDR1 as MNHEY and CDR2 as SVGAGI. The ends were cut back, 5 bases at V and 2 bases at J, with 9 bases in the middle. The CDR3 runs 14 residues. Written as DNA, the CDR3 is TGTGCCAGCAGTACGGGAACCAACACCGGGGAGCTGTTTTTT. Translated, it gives CASSTGTNTGELFF.

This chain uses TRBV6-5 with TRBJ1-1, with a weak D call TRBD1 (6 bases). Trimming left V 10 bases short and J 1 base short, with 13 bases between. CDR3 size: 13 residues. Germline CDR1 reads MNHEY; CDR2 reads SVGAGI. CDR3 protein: CATFLTGNTEAFF. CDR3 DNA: TGTGCCACCTTTTTGACAGGGAACACTGAAGCTTTCTTT.

The CDR3 nucleotides read TGTGCCAGCAGCCGTTCCGGGACTAGCGTCCACGAGCAGTACTTC. Its translation is CASSRSGTSVHEQYF. The chain uses TRBV7-2 and TRBJ2-7; 10 bases fit TRBD2. The CDR3 extends over 15 amino acids. The junction had 9 bases not matched to a gene; V was cut back by 5 bases and J by 5 bases. Germline V gene sequence: CDR1 SGHTA, CDR2 FQGNSA.

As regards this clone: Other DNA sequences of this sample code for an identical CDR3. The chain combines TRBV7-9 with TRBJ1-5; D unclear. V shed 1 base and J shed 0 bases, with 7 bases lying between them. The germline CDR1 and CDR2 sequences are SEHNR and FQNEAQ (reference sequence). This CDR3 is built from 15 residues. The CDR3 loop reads CASSLGGYSNQPQHF. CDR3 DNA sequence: TGTGCCAGCAGCTTAGGAGGATATAGCAATCAGCCCCAGCATTTT.

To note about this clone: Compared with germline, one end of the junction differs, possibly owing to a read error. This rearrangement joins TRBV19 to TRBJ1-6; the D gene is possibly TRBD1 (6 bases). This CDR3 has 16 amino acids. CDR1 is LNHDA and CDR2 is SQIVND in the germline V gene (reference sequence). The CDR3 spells CASGIDPGASNSPLHF. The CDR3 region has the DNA TGTGCCAGTGGTATAGACCCAGGGGCTTCCAATTCACCCCTCCACTTT.

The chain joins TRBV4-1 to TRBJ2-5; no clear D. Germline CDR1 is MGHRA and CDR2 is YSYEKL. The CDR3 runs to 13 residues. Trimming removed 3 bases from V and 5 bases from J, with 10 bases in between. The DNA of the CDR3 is TGCGCCAGCAGCCATCTCCCTGGGGAGACCCAGTACTTC. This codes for CASSHLPGETQYF.

CDR3 bases: TGTGCCAGCAGACCGATCACCACCAGCAACACTGAAGCTTTCTTT. It translates to CASRPITTSNTEAFF. This chain links TRBV27 with TRBJ1-1, with D uncertain. The CDR3 sequence is 15 residues long. CDR1 is MNHEY, CDR2 SMNVEV, per germline (reference sequence). V gave up 6 bases and J gave up 2 bases, with 16 bases separating them.

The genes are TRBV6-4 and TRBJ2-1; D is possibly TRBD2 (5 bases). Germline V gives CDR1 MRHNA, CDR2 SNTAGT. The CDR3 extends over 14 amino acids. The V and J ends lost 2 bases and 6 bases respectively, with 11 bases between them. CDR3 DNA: TGTGCCAGCAGTGACCGGCTAGCTTCCAATGAGCAGTTCTTC. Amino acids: CASSDRLASNEQFF.